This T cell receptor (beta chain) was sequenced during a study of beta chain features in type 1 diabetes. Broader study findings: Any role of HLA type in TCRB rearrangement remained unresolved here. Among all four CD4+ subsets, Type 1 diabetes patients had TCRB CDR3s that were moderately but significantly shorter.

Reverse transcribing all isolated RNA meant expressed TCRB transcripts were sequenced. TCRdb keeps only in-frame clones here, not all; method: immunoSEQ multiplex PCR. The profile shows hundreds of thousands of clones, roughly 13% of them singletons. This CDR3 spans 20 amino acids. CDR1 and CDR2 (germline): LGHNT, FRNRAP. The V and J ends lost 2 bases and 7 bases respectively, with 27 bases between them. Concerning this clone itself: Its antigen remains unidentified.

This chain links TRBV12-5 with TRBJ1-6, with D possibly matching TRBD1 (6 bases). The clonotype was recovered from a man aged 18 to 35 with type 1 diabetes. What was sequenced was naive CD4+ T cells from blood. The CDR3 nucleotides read TGTGCTAGTGGTTTGTCCCCCGGGACATCCTCGTACGCCGTGAATTCACCCCTCCACTTT. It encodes CASGLSPGTSSYAVNSPLHF.